This TCR beta chain was sequenced in a study of regulatory T cells in long-lasting Graves disease. V was shortened by 0 bases and J by 5 bases, with 14 bases between the two germline ends. The CDR3 loop spans 14 amino acids. CDR1 is SQVTM and CDR2 is ANQGSEA in the germline V gene. Overall study findings and caveats: Fewer public clonotypes were shared by new patients (966) than by persistent patients (about 2,700).

Time point meaning: newly diagnosed GD, antithyroid drugs for less than 3 months. PBMC RNA served as the TCR library source. Researchers made TCR beta libraries by using iRepertoire HTBI primers and running Arm-PCR on CDR3 regions. TCRdb analysed the multiplex PCR reads with MiXCR anew, one entry per CDR3 protein. The sample includes 350,000 to 500,000 distinct CDR3 sequences, 13% to 15% of them seen just once. This clonotype was observed a handful of times. Its antigen is unknown. The same specimen was also included in a second study, on T cells in Graves' hyperthyroidism and ophthalmopathy. This second study says: In the first-round RT-PCR of the TCR CDR3, the HTBI primer set was used. Ophthalmopathy, which appeared later, was predicted by the model a median 6.5 months before onset.

The sample was peripheral blood mononuclear cells (PBMCs), taken at new diagnosis, from a patient treated with antithyroid drugs. This chain joins TRBV29-1 and TRBJ2-7; D is tentatively TRBD1 or TRBD2 (5 bases each). The origin of this receptor is a woman between 50 and 59 years old with Graves disease. DNA of the CDR3: TGCAGCGTTGAAGATCGCTGGGGGAATGACGAGCAGTACTTC. Translating it yields CSVEDRWGNDEQYF.